This entry lists 21 T cell receptor beta chains sequenced from one sample in a study of blood T cell repertoires in COVID-19. The protocol was immunoSEQ multiplex PCR, while the TCRdb copy is restricted to in-frame clones and leaves out a portion. The table shows about 50,000 clones, with approximately 89% occurring only once. The sequencing sample was made of peripheral blood. All receptors derive from a human donor with active COVID-19. The donor label of this sample is uncertain.

The chain carries TRBV18 and TRBJ1-2; TRBD1 might be the D (6 bases). CDR3 length: 14 amino acids. V was pared by 1 base and J by 2 bases, with 8 bases between. From germline, CDR1 is KGHSH and CDR2 LQKENI. CDR3 in DNA: TGTGCCAGCTCACCACGGGGGCAGAACTATGGCTACACCTTC. This codes for CASSPRGQNYGYTF.

The V call is TRBV5-1, the J call TRBJ2-6; tentatively, D is TRBD2 (5 bases). Germline V gene data show CDR1 as SGHRS and CDR2 as YFSETQ. The CDR3 spans 15 residues. V was cut by 0 bases and J by 3 bases, with 7 bases left in between. The CDR3 reads CASSLDGSGANVLTF. CDR3 coding DNA: TGCGCCAGCAGCTTGGATGGGAGTGGGGCCAACGTCCTGACTTTC.

This rearrangement joins TRBV6-1 to TRBJ1-4; the match to TRBD1 covers 7 bases. V lost 1 base, J lost 8 bases, and 7 bases stayed unmatched. Germline values: CDR1 MNHNS, CDR2 SASEGT. This CDR3 contains 15 residues. The CDR3 loop is CASSEERGRGEKLFF. The CDR3 DNA reads as TGTGCCAGCAGTGAAGAAAGGGGGCGCGGAGAAAAACTGTTTTTT.

The chain has TRBV7-3 and TRBJ2-3; TRBD2 aligns across 13 bases. Unmatched junction bases numbered 6, after V lost 5 bases and J lost 4 bases. This CDR3 is 16 amino acids long. Germline CDR1 SGHTA, CDR2 FQGTGA. The CDR3 bases are TGTGCCAGCAGCCCTGGGACTAGCGGGATCGCAGATACGCAGTATTTT. Protein product: CASSPGTSGIADTQYF.

The chain employs TRBV5-1 and TRBJ1-3; D not resolved. CDR1 is SGHRS, CDR2 YFSETQ, per germline. This CDR3 has 14 residues. Trimming took off 2 bases at V and 0 bases at J, with 6 bases between the two ends. CDR3 nucleotides: TGCGCCAGCAGCTTCGGGGACTCTGGAAACACCATATATTTT. Translating gives CASSFGDSGNTIYF.

The rearrangement links TRBV18 to TRBJ2-7, with TRBD2 matching 7 bases. Germline values: CDR1 KGHSH, CDR2 LQKENI. The CDR3 is 15 amino acids. V was clipped by 4 bases and J by 2 bases; unmatched bases: 8. CDR3 region: CASSHAGLSTYEQYF. CDR3 nucleotides: TGTGCCAGCTCACACGCGGGACTATCAACCTACGAGCAGTACTTC.

V is TRBV6-1 and J is TRBJ2-1; D not certain. The CDR3 is 16 amino acids. CDR1 and CDR2 from the germline V gene are MNHNS and SASEGT. Trimming took off 2 bases at V and 1 base at J, with 12 bases between the two ends. In nucleotides, the CDR3 is TGTGCCAGCAGTGAATATATGGAGACGTCCTACAATGAGCAGTTCTTC. As protein: CASSEYMETSYNEQFF.

This clone was picked up one time. The chain joins TRBV11-2 to TRBJ2-7, with 9 bases identical to TRBD1. CDR1 is SGHAT, CDR2 FQNNGV, per germline. Germline trimming cut 5 bases from V and 5 bases from J; bases unmatched to any gene: 10. This CDR3 has 15 residues. CDR3 sequence: CASSPPDRGFDEQYF. Written as DNA, the CDR3 is TGTGCCAGCAGCCCCCCGGACAGGGGTTTCGACGAGCAGTACTTC.

The chain joins TRBV6-5 to TRBJ2-3; TRBD2 agrees at 11 bases. The CDR3 covers 15 residues. The V gene end was trimmed by 2 bases and the J gene end by 4 bases; junction bases not matched to a gene: 2. Germline values: CDR1 MNHEY, CDR2 SVGAGI. CDR3 DNA: TGTGCCAGCAGTTACGGTAGCGGGGGGGCAGATACGCAGTATTTT. Protein product: CASSYGSGGADTQYF.

This clone has only a few counts. V is TRBV19 and J is TRBJ2-1; TRBD2 might be the D (5 bases). The CDR3 has 13 amino acids. V shed 5 bases and J shed 5 bases, with 10 bases lying between them. Germline CDR1 is LNHDA and CDR2 is SQIVND (reference sequence). The CDR3 sequence is CASSSRDNNEQFF. CDR3 DNA sequence: TGTGCCAGTAGTTCCCGGGATAACAATGAGCAGTTCTTC.

V usage is TRBV7-2 and J usage is TRBJ2-7, with a weak D call TRBD2 (6 bases). The V gene's germline CDR1 is SGHTA and CDR2 FQGNSA. The CDR3 has 16 residues. Trimming left V 5 bases short and J 0 bases short, with 17 bases between. CDR3 protein: CASSLRSGGSSYEQYF. Written as DNA, the CDR3 is TGTGCCAGCAGCCTAAGGTCTGGGGGGAGCTCCTACGAGCAGTACTTC.

The gene calls are TRBV9 and TRBJ1-2, with a tentative D call TRBD1 (5 bases). The germline V gene has CDR1 SGDLS and CDR2 YYNGEE. V was pared by 4 bases and J by 0 bases, with 10 bases between. The CDR3 runs 14 residues. This CDR3 is CASSLDRANYGYTF. Here the CDR3 DNA reads TGTGCCAGCAGCCTCGACAGAGCTAACTATGGCTACACCTTC.

The chain combines TRBV18 with TRBJ2-7; possibly TRBD1 for D (5 bases). Trimming took 8 bases from V and 2 from J, leaving 16 bases between them. This CDR3 has 14 residues. Germline V lookup: CDR1 KGHSH, CDR2 LQKENI. As DNA, the CDR3 is TGTGCCAGCCTCGACTTAGACAGCCCCTACGAGCAGTACTTC. Translated, it gives CASLDLDSPYEQYF.

The rearrangement links TRBV28 to TRBJ2-5; D is undetermined. CDR1 is MDHEN, CDR2 SYDVKM, per germline. V was shortened by 5 bases and J by 0 bases, with 13 bases between the two germline ends. This CDR3 contains 15 residues. CDR3 sequence: CASSPETVYQETQYF. Written as DNA, the CDR3 is TGTGCCAGCAGTCCGGAGACGGTCTACCAAGAGACCCAGTACTTC.

The chain recombines TRBV9 with TRBJ1-1; D might be TRBD1 (5 bases). Trimming removed 4 bases at V and 0 bases at J, with 10 bases between. Germline lookup yields CDR1 SGDLS and CDR2 YYNGEE. This CDR3 is built from 14 residues. The CDR3 DNA is TGTGCCAGCAGCCCTACGGGGGTGAACACTGAAGCTTTCTTT. Encoded protein: CASSPTGVNTEAFF.

V usage is TRBV5-4 and J usage is TRBJ2-2; unclear D gene. The CDR3 runs 13 residues. Trimming stripped 2 bases from V and 4 bases from J, with 6 bases between. The V gene's germline CDR1 is SGHNT and CDR2 YYREEE (reference sequence). CDR3 DNA: TGTGCCAGCAGCTTATCCGTCACCGGGGAGCTGTTTTTT. It specifies CASSLSVTGELFF.

The rearrangement joins TRBV19 to TRBJ1-6, with TRBD1 identical over 8 bases. CDR1 is LNHDA and CDR2 is SQIVND in the germline V gene (reference sequence). V shed 3 bases and J 13 bases; nucleotides not matched to a gene: 11. This CDR3 region has 15 residues. The DNA of the CDR3 is TGTGCCAGTAGTATTACCGTTGGCACAGGGGGGCCCCTCCACTTT. As protein: CASSITVGTGGPLHF. Combining the CDR3 with reference TRBV19 and TRBJ1-6 gives the whole variable domain DGGITQSPKYLFRKEGQNVTLSCEQNLNHDAMYWYRQDPGQGLRLIYYSQIVNDFQKGDIAEGYSVSREKKESFPLTVTSAQKNPTAFYLCASSITVGTGGPLHFGNGTRLTVT.

In nucleotides, the CDR3 is TGTGCCAGCAGCGTAACCGGACAGGGACCCTACGAGCAGTACTTC. This translates into CASSVTGQGPYEQYF. The rearrangement uses TRBV9 and TRBJ2-7; 8 bases fit TRBD1. From germline, CDR1 is SGDLS and CDR2 YYNGEE. The ends lost 1 base at V and 2 bases at J; junction bases unmatched: 5. This CDR3 has 15 residues.

J is TRBJ1-2 and V is TRBV5-1, with TRBD1 matching 9 bases. V was pared by 2 bases and J by 7 bases, with 6 bases of the junction left unmatched. Germline V CDR1 and CDR2: SGHRS, YFSETQ. CDR3 length equals 14 residues. Here the CDR3 reads CASSLGQGQSGYTF. For the CDR3, the DNA is TGCGCCAGCAGCTTAGGACAGGGGCAGAGTGGCTACACCTTC.

The gene calls are TRBV18 and TRBJ2-7, with D possibly TRBD2 on 5 matching bases. CDR3 size: 16 residues. Trimming left V 4 bases short and J 0 bases short, with 16 bases between. Looked up from germline, CDR1 is KGHSH and CDR2 is LQKENI. The CDR3 here is CASSQSASGSSYEQYF. The CDR3 nucleotides are TGTGCCAGCTCACAGTCGGCGAGCGGTAGCTCCTACGAGCAGTACTTC.

The gene calls are TRBV7-9 and TRBJ2-5; the match to TRBD1 covers 8 bases. Germline V gives CDR1 SEHNR, CDR2 FQNEAQ (reference sequence). With V trimmed by 1 base and J by 3 bases, 1 base remained unmatched. This CDR3 spans 14 amino acids. The CDR3 protein is CASSLDRGEETQYF. In nucleotides, the CDR3 is TGTGCCAGCAGCTTAGACAGGGGGGAAGAGACCCAGTACTTC.